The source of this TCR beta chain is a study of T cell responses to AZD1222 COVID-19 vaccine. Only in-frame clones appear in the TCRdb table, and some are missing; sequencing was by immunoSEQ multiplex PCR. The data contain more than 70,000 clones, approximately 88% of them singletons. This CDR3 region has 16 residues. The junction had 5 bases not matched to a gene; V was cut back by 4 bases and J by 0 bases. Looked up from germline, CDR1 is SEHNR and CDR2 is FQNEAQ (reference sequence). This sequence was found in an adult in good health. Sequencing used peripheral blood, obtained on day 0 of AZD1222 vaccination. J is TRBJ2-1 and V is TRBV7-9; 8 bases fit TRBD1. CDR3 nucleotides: TGTGCCAGCAGCTCACGGACAGGGAGCTCCTACAATGAGCAGTTCTTC. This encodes CASSSRTGSSYNEQFF.